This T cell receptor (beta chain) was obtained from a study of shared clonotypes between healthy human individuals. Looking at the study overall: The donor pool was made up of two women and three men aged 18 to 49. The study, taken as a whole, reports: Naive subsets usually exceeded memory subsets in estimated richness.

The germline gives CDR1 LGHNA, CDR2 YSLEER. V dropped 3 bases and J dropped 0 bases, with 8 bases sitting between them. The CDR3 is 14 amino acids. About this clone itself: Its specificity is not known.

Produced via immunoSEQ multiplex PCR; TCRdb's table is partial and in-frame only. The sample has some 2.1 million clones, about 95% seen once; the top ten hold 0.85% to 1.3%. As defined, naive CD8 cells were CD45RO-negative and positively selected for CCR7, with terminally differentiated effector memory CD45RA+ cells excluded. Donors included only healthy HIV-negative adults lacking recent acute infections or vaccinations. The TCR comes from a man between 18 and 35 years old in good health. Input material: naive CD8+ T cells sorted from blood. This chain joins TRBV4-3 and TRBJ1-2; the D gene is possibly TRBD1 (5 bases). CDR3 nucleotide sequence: TGCGCCAGCAGCCATAGGGGCTCTAACTATGGCTACACCTTC. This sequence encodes CASSHRGSNYGYTF.